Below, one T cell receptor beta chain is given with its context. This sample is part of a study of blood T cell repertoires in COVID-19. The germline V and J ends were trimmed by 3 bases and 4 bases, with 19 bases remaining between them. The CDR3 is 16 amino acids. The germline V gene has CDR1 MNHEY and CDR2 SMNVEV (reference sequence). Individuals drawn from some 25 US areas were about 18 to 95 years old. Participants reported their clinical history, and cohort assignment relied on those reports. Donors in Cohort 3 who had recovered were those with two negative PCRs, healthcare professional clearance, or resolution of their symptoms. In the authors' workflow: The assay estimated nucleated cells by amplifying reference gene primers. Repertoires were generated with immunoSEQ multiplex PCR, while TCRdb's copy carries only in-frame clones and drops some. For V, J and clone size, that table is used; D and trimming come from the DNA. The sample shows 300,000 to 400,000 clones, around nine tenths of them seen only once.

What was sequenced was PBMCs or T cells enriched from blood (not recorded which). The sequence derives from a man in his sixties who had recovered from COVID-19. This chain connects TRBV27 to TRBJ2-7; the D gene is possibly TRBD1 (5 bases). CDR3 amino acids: CASSLYRQGGLYEQYF. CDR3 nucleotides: TGTGCCAGCAGTTTGTATCGCCAGGGTGGTTTATACGAGCAGTACTTC.